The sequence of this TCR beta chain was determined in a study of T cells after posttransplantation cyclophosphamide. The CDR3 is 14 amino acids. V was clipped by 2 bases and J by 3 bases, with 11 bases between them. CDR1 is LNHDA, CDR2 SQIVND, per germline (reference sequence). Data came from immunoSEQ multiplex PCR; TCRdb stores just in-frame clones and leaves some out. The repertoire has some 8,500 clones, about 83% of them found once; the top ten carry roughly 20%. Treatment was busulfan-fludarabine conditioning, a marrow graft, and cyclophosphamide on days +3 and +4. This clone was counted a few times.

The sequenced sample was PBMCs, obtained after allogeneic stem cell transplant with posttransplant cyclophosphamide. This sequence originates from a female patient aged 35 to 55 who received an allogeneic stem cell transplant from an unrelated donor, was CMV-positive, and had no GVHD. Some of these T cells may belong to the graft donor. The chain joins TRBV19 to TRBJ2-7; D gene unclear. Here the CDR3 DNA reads TGTGCCAGTAGTATACAAGGCGGCTTCTACGAGCAGTACTTC. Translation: CASSIQGGFYEQYF.